This T cell receptor beta chain was observed in a study of blood T cells in healthy people across ages. It was approximately 10 milliliters of peripheral blood that were drawn from each donor. Together with a sample-barcoded 5' primer, a J-beta primer mix was included in a second PCR lasting about 7 to 11 cycles. The authors tagged each cDNA molecule using a template-switch adaptor with 12 random nucleotides. MiXCR, applied by TCRdb to the 5' RACE reads, yields one record per CDR3 protein. This sample has under 750,000 distinct CDR3 sequences, with roughly 48% found just once. Germline V lookup: CDR1 SGHDN, CDR2 FVKESK. The length of the CDR3 is 16 residues. J gave up 1 base and V 3 bases, and 5 bases lay outside the gene matches. Whole-study findings and limits: Among long-lived donors, naive CD4+ cells were more numerous and diversity higher than in aged donors. Correlation between TCR beta diversity and naive T cell percentage was strong.

For this clonotype: Its antigen is unknown.

The chain recombines TRBV14 with TRBJ2-7, with 11 bases lining up with TRBD1. The clonotype was recovered from an elderly man in good health. Material for sequencing was blood. In DNA, the CDR3 is TGTGCCAGCAGCCATGACCGGGACAGGGGGTCCTACGAGCAGTACTTC. Translation: CASSHDRDRGSYEQYF. The complete variable domain, with remaining parts taken from reference TRBV14 and TRBJ2-7, reads EAGVTQFPSHSVIEKGQTVTLRCDPISGHDNLYWYRRVMGKEIKFLLHFVKESKQDESGMPNNRFLAERTGGTYSTLKVQPAELEDSGVYFCASSHDRDRGSYEQYFGPGTRLTVT.